One T cell receptor beta chain is described in this entry. No antigen is known for it. Base qualities are missing; no much larger clone stands one base away. The meaning of the sample's time point label: cycle 2 day 1 (C2D1) of nivolumab. All trial patients had relapsed after autologous stem cell transplantation, with cohorts A, B and C differing in prior brentuximab vedotin exposure. A total of under 70 patients with relapsed/refractory classical Hodgkin lymphoma made up the trial cohort, and each patient's best overall response was complete response, partial response or progressive disease. In the multi-cohort phase II CheckMate 205 trial, trial patients received single-agent nivolumab. An independent review committee assessed best overall response using the 2007 International Working Group response criteria. Trial PBMCs were collected just before the start of nivolumab (C1D1) and during therapy at cycle 2 day 1 and cycle 4 day 1. Peripheral blood was collected in 8 mL Vacutainer Cell Preparation Tubes, from which PBMCs were isolated by centrifugation and then cryopreserved.

Trimming costs V 5 bases and J 0 bases, and their ends lie 14 bases apart. CDR1 and CDR2, per the germline V gene (reference sequence), are LNHDA and SQIVND. The CDR3 runs 15 amino acids, cysteine and phenylalanine included. The retained sequence is limited to the CDR3, 45 bases, with the frame set at the first base. The Qiagen DNeasy kit was used to extract genomic DNA from unsorted PBMCs and from the negatively selected CD4+ and CD8+ fractions. TCR beta CDR3 regions were amplified by immunoSEQ multiplex PCR using primers annealing to V and J segments. A synthetic immune receptor repertoire was used to minimize amplification bias, and any remaining bias was removed computationally after sequencing. The original pipeline was this. Repertoire diversity was quantified as the Shannon entropy index using custom Python scripts. The unsorted, CD4+ and CD8+ repertoires were each analyzed separately, with the exception of combined analyses, where CD4+ and CD8+ sequences were merged in silico. A clone was considered expanded if an increase in frequency of at least 2-fold after treatment relative to C1D1 was found, and a pseudocount of 0.5 was applied to clones undetected at baseline. Clones with 0 or 1 copy at C1D1 were defined as singleton clones, while clones with 2 or more copies were defined as non-singleton clones. Clones expanded in unsorted samples were assigned a CD4+, CD8+ or unknown annotation through matching of protein sequences in sorted samples from the same patient. Wilcoxon tests on paired samples were used to test changes in diversity from C1D1 to C4D1. Drawn from immuneACCESS, this table holds only the in-frame rearrangements with V and J called that TCRdb kept. Clones are partly lost; checked studies trace under half to an unresolved V gene and leave the rest unexplained. Clone size and the V and J calls come from that table; the DNA yielded D and trimming. This sample comprises about 90,000 clones, around 90% of them detected only once. The ten largest clones capture less than 3% of the sample.

The sample originates from a study of PD-1 blockade in classical Hodgkin lymphoma (dated by TCRdb to between 2020 and 2021). Turning to the overall study: Nivolumab dosing was 3 mg/kg intravenously every 2 weeks, continuing until either disease progression or unacceptable toxicity. To define a peripheral blood immune signature of response to PD-1 blockade in classical Hodgkin lymphoma, the study combined TCR beta sequencing with CyTOF. What the work shows at the level of the full study, not this receptor alone: CD4+ but not CD8+ TCR diversity rose significantly by C4D1 (p=0.0027 vs p=0.16), most apparent in complete responders (p=0.02). Lower diversity was seen in patients whose nivolumab began less than 1 year after ASCT, and these patients were left out of later analyses so that immune reconstitution would not confound the results. Newly diagnosed patients were reported to have lower baseline TCR diversity than healthy donors, and relapsed/refractory patients were reported to have lower baseline TCR diversity still. Baseline diversity similar to that of newly diagnosed patients was observed in trial patients achieving complete response, whereas significantly lower diversity was observed in partial responders and progressors. The study covered only a single clinical trial cohort, and the causes of the repertoire differences, possibly disease activity or prior therapy, were still not defined.

The source was peripheral blood mononuclear cells (PBMCs), collected before the second cycle of nivolumab. In this chain, TRBV19 is recombined with TRBJ2-7; the D gene remains uncertain. This receptor was identified in a human donor with classical Hodgkin lymphoma. The CDR3 corresponds to CASSSSAAPSYEQYF. The DNA is as follows: TGTGCCAGTAGTTCGTCGGCGGCACCCTCCTACGAGCAGTACTTC.